The 13 T cell receptor beta chains given below trace back to one sample, sequenced in a study of blood T cell repertoires in COVID-19. This table comes from immunoSEQ multiplex PCR, and its TCRdb copy is limited to in-frame clones, with some not included. The data hold some 100,000 clones, with over 70% observed a single time. Sequenced input: peripheral blood. Receptors were obtained from a human donor in a cohort sampled during active or convalescent COVID-19.

The rearrangement uses TRBV6-2 or TRBV6-3 and TRBJ2-7; 8 nucleotides align to TRBD1. Trimming cost V 4 bases and J 11 bases; bases outside gene matches: 7. The V gene's germline CDR1 is MNHEY and CDR2 SVGEGT. The CDR3 covers 12 residues. The CDR3 loop reads CASSSPTGVKYF. The CDR3 DNA sequence: TGTGCCAGCAGTTCCCCGACAGGGGTGAAGTACTTC.

The rearrangement joins TRBV12-3 or TRBV12-4 to TRBJ1-3; D gene uncertain. The CDR3 loop spans 13 amino acids. V lost 5 bases and J lost 4, with 9 bases in between. The CDR3 reads CASSIRGGNTIYF. The CDR3 coding sequence is TGTGCCAGCAGTATACGCGGCGGAAACACCATATATTTT.

The chain combines TRBV7-3 with TRBJ2-7, with TRBD1 as a possible D gene (6 bases). Germline values: CDR1 SGHTA, CDR2 FQGTGA. Trimming cost V 1 base and J 1 base, with 8 bases left between them. The CDR3 has 14 residues. This chain's CDR3 is CASSLKGQSYEQYF. CDR3 nucleotides: TGTGCCAGCAGCTTAAAAGGACAGTCCTACGAGCAGTACTTC.

The chain links TRBV7-2 to TRBJ2-7; no reliable D call. V was clipped by 1 base and J by 2 bases, with 6 bases between them. This CDR3 contains 13 residues. Germline V gene data show CDR1 as SGHTA and CDR2 as FQGNSA. CDR3 in DNA: TGTGCCAGCAGCTTAGGAAGCCCCTACGAGCAGTACTTC. It yields the protein CASSLGSPYEQYF.

The rearrangement links TRBV3-1 (or the pseudogene TRBV3-2) to TRBJ1-1, with D maybe TRBD1 (6 bases). Between the trimmed V and J ends, which lost 5 bases and 5 bases, there was a span of 12 bases. Germline V gene lookup returns CDR1 LGHDT and CDR2 YNNKEL (reference sequence). This CDR3 contains 13 residues. Here the CDR3 DNA reads TGTGCCAGCAGCGTAATACAGGGTACTGAAGCTTTCTTT. It translates to CASSVIQGTEAFF.

There are a few counts of this clone. At one end the junction does not follow the germline gene, possibly because of a read error. The chain has TRBV7-9 and TRBJ2-7, with D possibly matching TRBD1 (8 bases). The CDR3 loop spans 14 amino acids. Germline values: CDR1 SEHNR, CDR2 FQNEAQ (reference sequence). In DNA, the CDR3 is TGTGCCAGCAGCAACGCTGGACAGGGAGGGTCGGGGGACTTC. Translated: CASSNAGQGGSGDF.

This clone was found a few times. The rearrangement joins TRBV5-6 to TRBJ1-2; no firm D call. V shed 1 base and J shed 4 bases, with 5 bases lying between them. CDR1 SGHDT and CDR2 YYEEEE come from the germline V gene. The CDR3 runs to 12 residues. CDR3 bases: TGTGCCAGCAGCTTGCGGGGCTATGGCTACACCTTC. Translated, it gives CASSLRGYGYTF.

This sequence joins TRBV6-5 and TRBJ2-7, with 7 bases that match TRBD1. The germline CDR1 and CDR2 sequences are MNHEY and SVGAGI. Trimming took 5 bases from V and 0 from J; bases not matched to a gene: 4. The CDR3 contains 14 residues. Here the CDR3 DNA reads TGTGCCAGCAGTCCGGGACAGATCTCCTACGAGCAGTACTTC. Its protein is CASSPGQISYEQYF.

This rearrangement joins TRBV12-3 or TRBV12-4 to TRBJ2-7; D is uncertain. The germline V and J ends were trimmed by 5 bases and 3 bases, with 5 bases remaining between them. The CDR3 is made up of 11 amino acids. The CDR3 is CASSAGYEQYF. The CDR3 region has the DNA TGTGCCAGCAGTGCAGGCTACGAGCAGTACTTC.

This chain connects TRBV19 to TRBJ1-3; no clear D gene. This CDR3 region has 15 residues. Germline V gene sequence: CDR1 LNHDA, CDR2 SQIVND (reference sequence). V was pared by 3 bases and J by 2 bases, with 11 bases between. The CDR3 coding sequence is TGTGCCAGTAGTATGGTTGCGGAAGCTGGAAACACCATATATTTT. Residues: CASSMVAEAGNTIYF.

This clone has only one observation. The chain employs TRBV7-3 and TRBJ2-2, with 11 bases fitting TRBD2. The V segment lost 1 base and the J segment 8 bases; nucleotides outside the gene matches: 9. CDR3 length: 17 amino acids. The germline V gene encodes CDR1 SGHTA and CDR2 FQGTGA. The CDR3 coding sequence is TGTGCCAGCAGCTTAAGTACTACTAGCGGGAGAATGGGGGAGCTGTTTTTT. The encoded protein is CASSLSTTSGRMGELFF.

This sequence joins TRBV29-1 and TRBJ2-1, with D hard to call. V was pared by 5 bases and J by 3 bases, with 11 bases between. CDR3 length: 13 residues. Germline-derived CDR1 and CDR2 are SQVTM and ANQGSEA. CDR3 residues: CSVSGRGYNEQFF. CDR3 coding DNA: TGCAGCGTTTCGGGTCGCGGCTACAATGAGCAGTTCTTC.

This chain uses TRBV7-7 with TRBJ2-3, with 8 bases fitting TRBD2. Germline V gene data show CDR1 as SSHAT and CDR2 as FNYEAQ (reference sequence). J gave up 5 bases and V 3 bases, and 7 bases lay outside the gene matches. The CDR3 is 15 residues long. CDR3 sequence: CASSFGRGLEDTQYF. In DNA, the CDR3 is TGTGCCAGCAGCTTCGGGAGGGGACTTGAAGATACGCAGTATTTT.